These 6 T cell receptor beta chains came from one sample sequenced in a study of response to subunit inactivated influenza vaccine. TCRdb re-called the RT-PCR reads with MiXCR, one entry per CDR3 protein. This sample has some 850,000 distinct CDR3 sequences, with approximately 17% found just once. This specimen was PBMCs from blood, taken roughly 5 days after vaccination. Receptor source: a man aged 45-65 years who received an inactivated influenza vaccine.

This chain connects TRBV9 to TRBJ2-1, with 7 bases fitting TRBD1. Germline CDR1 reads SGDLS; CDR2 reads YYNGEE. The CDR3 covers 15 residues. The V segment lost 0 bases and the J segment 3 bases; nucleotides outside the gene matches: 3. The DNA of the CDR3 is TGTGCCAGCAGCGTAGGGGACAGAAACTACAATGAGCAGTTCTTC. Translation: CASSVGDRNYNEQFF. Complete variable domain (other parts from reference TRBV9 and TRBJ2-1): DSGVTQTPKHLITATGQRVTLRCSPRSGDLSVYWYQQSLDQGLQFLIQYYNGEERAKGNILERFSAQQFPDLHSELNLSSLELGDSALYFCASSVGDRNYNEQFFGPGTRLTVL.

In this sample, this clonotype turned up a few times. The rearrangement joins TRBV6-6 to TRBJ1-2; 7 bases agree with TRBD1. CDR1 MNHNY and CDR2 SVGAGI come from the germline V gene (reference sequence). V lost 9 bases and J lost 2; bases outside the gene matches: 6. CDR3 length: 13 amino acids. CDR3 in amino acids: CASEQTGNYGYTF. The CDR3 bases are TGTGCCAGTGAACAGACAGGGAACTATGGCTACACCTTC.

The rearrangement links TRBV7-3 to TRBJ2-2, with a weak D call TRBD2 (5 bases). The CDR3 is made up of 12 amino acids. Germline CDR1 and CDR2: SGHTA and FQGTGA. The ends were cut back, 5 bases at V and 7 bases at J, with 8 bases in the middle. The chain's CDR3 is CASSPAGGELFF. CDR3 DNA: TGTGCCAGCAGCCCCGCGGGCGGGGAGCTGTTTTTT.

This chain connects TRBV5-1 to TRBJ2-1, with 8 bases matching TRBD2. Germline CDR1 and CDR2: SGHRS and YFSETQ. The CDR3 has 17 residues. Trimming took 0 bases from V and 4 from J; bases not matched to a gene: 9. The CDR3, as DNA: TGCGCCAGCAGCTTGGCCGGGACTAGAGCCCATTACAATGAGCAGTTCTTC. Translating gives CASSLAGTRAHYNEQFF. Full variable domain (remainder filled in from reference TRBV5-1 and TRBJ2-1): KAGVTQTPRYLIKTRGQQVTLSCSPISGHRSVSWYQQTPGQGLQFLFEYFSETQRNKGNFPGRFSGRQFSNSRSEMNVSTLELGDSALYLCASSLAGTRAHYNEQFFGPGTRLTVL.

There are many counts of this clonotype. The chain joins TRBV20-1 to TRBJ1-6, with a weak D call TRBD1 (6 bases). V lost 3 bases and J lost 19, with 25 bases in between. The CDR3 consists of 14 residues. Germline V lookup: CDR1 DFQATT, CDR2 SNEGSKA (reference sequence). The DNA for the CDR3 is TGCAGTGCTAGCCACTTGGGACATACACAAACGGGACACTTT. Translation: CSASHLGHTQTGHF.

J is TRBJ2-7 and V is TRBV4-1; 7 bases line up with TRBD1. The CDR3 sequence is 15 residues long. CDR1 and CDR2 from the germline V gene are MGHRA and YSYEKL. The V gene end was trimmed by 1 base and the J gene end by 3 bases; junction bases not matched to a gene: 6. In DNA form, the CDR3 reads TGCGCCAGCAGCCAAGGACAGGGTATGAGCTACGAGCAGTACTTC. It is translated as CASSQGQGMSYEQYF.